This TCR beta chain was profiled in a study of blood T cell repertoires in COVID-19. Sequencing was performed with immunoSEQ multiplex PCR; in TCRdb, only in-frame clones are kept and a portion is missing. The repertoire includes about 150,000 clones, 80% to 90% of them detected once, and around 3.5% sits in the top ten. This CDR3 spans 14 amino acids. The germline gives CDR1 SGHNT, CDR2 YENEEA. V trimming: 1 base; J trimming: 6 bases; junction bases outside the gene matches: 6. This clonotype was obtained from a man between 65 and 80 years old with acute or convalescent COVID-19. Material for sequencing was peripheral blood. The chain has TRBV11-3 and TRBJ2-7; 7 positions agree with TRBD1. The chain's CDR3 is CASSLGRTGAEQYF. CDR3 DNA: TGTGCCAGCAGCTTAGGCCGGACAGGCGCCGAGCAGTACTTC.